This entry is about one TCR beta chain. The antigen is unknown. Naive CD8 cells lacked CD45RO, underwent positive selection for CCR7 and left out terminally differentiated effector memory CD45RA+ cells. The data were taken from a study of shared clonotypes between healthy human individuals. About the research overall: CD4 naive and memory got three plates each, CD8 naive two, CD8 memory one.

Deep level was the assay's run setting. The data were produced by immunoSEQ multiplex PCR, yet TCRdb's version contains in-frame clones alone and is incomplete. This table has roughly 2,000,000 clones, approximately 94% appearing once. Study-level findings and limits: In having few donors, the study represented limited genetic and exposure-history diversity.

Germline CDR1 MGHRA, CDR2 YSYEKL. The V and J ends lost 0 bases and 8 bases respectively, with 18 bases between them. CDR3 length: 16 residues. This TCR derives from a man younger than 35 in good health. Input material: naive CD8+ T cells sorted from blood. The V and J genes are TRBV4-1 and TRBJ2-3; the D gene is possibly TRBD2 (6 bases). As DNA, the CDR3 is TGCGCCAGCAGCCAAGAAACCGGAATAGTCGGGGGTACGCAGTATTTT. This gives the protein CASSQETGIVGGTQYF.